Shown below are 9 T cell receptor beta chains from a single sample sequenced in a study of Graves' ophthalmopathy and Graves' hyperthyroidism. Transcripts of RNA were the source for amplifying TCR beta CDR3 regions. RT-PCR was first run with HTBI primers, then multiplex PCR in a second round. TCRdb reanalysed the multiplex PCR reads using MiXCR and keeps one entry per CDR3 protein. This sample has over a million distinct CDR3 sequences, with around a third found just once. Sample: peripheral blood or thyroid tissue (not recorded which). These receptors were taken from an adult man with Graves' hyperthyroidism.

In this sample, this clonotype turned up many times. The genes are TRBV6-6 and TRBJ2-7; perhaps TRBD1 as D (6 bases). V lost 5 bases and J lost 1, with 12 bases in between. This CDR3 is built from 14 residues. The germline V gene encodes CDR1 MNHNY and CDR2 SVGAGI (reference sequence). The DNA of the CDR3 is TGTGCCAGCAGTGGCCGACAGGAATCCTACGAGCAGTACTTC. It specifies CASSGRQESYEQYF.

This clonotype was counted a single time. Without the conserved terminal phenylalanine or tryptophan, this CDR3 likely stems from a read error. The limits of the CDR3 on the DNA are not certain, so only TCRdb's listed CDR3 is given. The rearrangement joins TRBV7-9 to TRBJ1-2; TRBD1, the D gene given by the table, was not confirmed from the DNA. The CDR3 is 18 amino acids long, termini counted. Germline V gene lookup returns CDR1 SEHNR and CDR2 FQNEAQ (reference sequence). CDR3 sequence reads: CASIQTRGGQATNYGYRV.

This clonotype has a count of ten or more. J is TRBJ2-7 and V is TRBV7-8; no definite D call. This CDR3 region has 14 residues. V was clipped by 3 bases and J by 0 bases, with 9 bases between them. The germline gives CDR1 SGHVS, CDR2 FQNEAQ. CDR3 sequence (DNA): TGTGCCAGCAGCTTTTCCGTGAGCTCCTACGAGCAGTACTTC. Translation gives CASSFSVSSYEQYF. Using reference TRBV7-8 and TRBJ2-7 for the parts outside the CDR3, the full variable domain is GAGVSQSPRYKVAKRGQDVALRCDPISGHVSLFWYQQALGQGPEFLTYFQNEAQLDKSGLPSDRFFAERPEGSVSTLKIQRTQQEDSAVYLCASSFSVSSYEQYFGPGTRLTVT.

V is TRBV6-5 and J is TRBJ2-2, with 8 bases matching TRBD2. Germline CDR1 MNHEY, CDR2 SVGAGI. After removal of 2 bases from V and 6 bases from J, the junction contained 5 bases not matched to a gene. The CDR3 runs to 15 residues. Written as DNA, the CDR3 is TGTGCCAGCAGTTACGGGAGCGGGAGTTCCGGGGAGCTGTTTTTT. As protein: CASSYGSGSSGELFF.

The chain is built from TRBV10-3 and TRBJ2-5; possibly TRBD1 for D (6 bases). V was clipped by 5 bases and J by 2 bases, with 12 bases between them. Per the germline V gene, CDR1 is ENHRY and CDR2 is SYGVKD. This CDR3 region has 14 residues. The CDR3 here is CAISTDRKQETQYF. The CDR3 region has the DNA TGTGCCATCAGTACTGACAGGAAGCAAGAGACCCAGTACTTC.

The J gene is TRBJ1-4, the V gene TRBV7-2, with D perhaps matching TRBD1 (5 bases). CDR1 SGHTA and CDR2 FQGNSA come from the germline V gene. The CDR3 runs 15 residues. V was trimmed by 5 bases and J by 8 bases, leaving 18 bases between them. The CDR3 reads CASSLQGSFVEKLFF. The CDR3 region has the DNA TGTGCCAGCAGCCTCCAGGGTAGTTTTGTAGAAAAACTGTTTTTT.

This rearrangement joins TRBV7-2 to TRBJ2-5; 9 bases are shared with TRBD1. Germline CDR1 reads SGHTA; CDR2 reads FQGNSA. This CDR3 is 14 amino acids long. Trimming cost V 11 bases and J 3 bases; bases outside gene matches: 10. The CDR3 protein is CAGRGGQGKETQYF. CDR3 bases: TGTGCCGGGCGTGGCGGACAGGGGAAAGAGACCCAGTACTTC.

As to this clonotype: Germline and junction disagree at one end, which may indicate a read error. The chain uses TRBV11-2 and TRBJ1-6; 10 positions match TRBD1. Germline assignment: CDR1 SGHAT and CDR2 FQNNGV. The length of the CDR3 is 15 residues. The CDR3 loop reads CASSLDVTGGSPLHF. The CDR3 bases are TGCGCCAGCAGCTTAGATGTGACAGGGGGCTCACCCCTCCACTTT.

This rearrangement joins TRBV7-6 to TRBJ2-5; TRBD1 matches 9 bases. V dropped 8 bases and J dropped 5; count of bases not matched to a gene: 15. The CDR3 covers 16 residues. From germline, CDR1 is SGHVS and CDR2 FNYEAQ. The CDR3 loop is CASSPGDRGYDETQYF. DNA of the CDR3: TGTGCCAGCTCACCAGGAGACAGGGGGTACGATGAGACCCAGTACTTC.